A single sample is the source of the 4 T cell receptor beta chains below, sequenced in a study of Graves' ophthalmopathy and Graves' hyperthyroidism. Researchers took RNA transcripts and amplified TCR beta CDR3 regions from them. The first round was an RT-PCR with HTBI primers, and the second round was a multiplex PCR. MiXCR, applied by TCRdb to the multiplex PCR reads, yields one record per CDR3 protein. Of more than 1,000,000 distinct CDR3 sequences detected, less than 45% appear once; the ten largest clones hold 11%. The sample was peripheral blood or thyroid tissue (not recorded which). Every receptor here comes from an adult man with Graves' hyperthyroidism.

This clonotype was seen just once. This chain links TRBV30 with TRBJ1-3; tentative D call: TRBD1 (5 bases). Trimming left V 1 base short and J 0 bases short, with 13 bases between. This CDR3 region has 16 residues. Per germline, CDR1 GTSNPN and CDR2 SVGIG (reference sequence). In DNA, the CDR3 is TGTGCCTGGAGTGGATTGGGGGTTTCCTCTGGAAACACCATATATTTT. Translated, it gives CAWSGLGVSSGNTIYF.

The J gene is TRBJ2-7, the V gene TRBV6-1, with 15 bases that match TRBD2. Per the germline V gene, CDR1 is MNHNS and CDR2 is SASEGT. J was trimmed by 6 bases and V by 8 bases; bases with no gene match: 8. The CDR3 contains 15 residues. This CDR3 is CASQPGLAGGTEQYF. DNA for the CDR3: TGTGCCAGCCAACCGGGACTAGCGGGAGGAACCGAGCAGTACTTC.

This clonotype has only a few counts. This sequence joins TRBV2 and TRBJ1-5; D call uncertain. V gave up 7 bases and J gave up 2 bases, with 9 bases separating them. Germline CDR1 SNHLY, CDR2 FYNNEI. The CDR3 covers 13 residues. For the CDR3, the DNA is TGTGCCAGCACCACCGAGGGCAATCAGCCCCAGCATTTT. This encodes CASTTEGNQPQHF.

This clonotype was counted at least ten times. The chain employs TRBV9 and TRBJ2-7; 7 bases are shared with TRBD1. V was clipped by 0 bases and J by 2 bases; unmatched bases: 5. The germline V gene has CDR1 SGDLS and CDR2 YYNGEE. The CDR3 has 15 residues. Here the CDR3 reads CASSVGTGGPYEQYF. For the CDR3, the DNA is TGTGCCAGCAGCGTAGGGACAGGAGGACCCTACGAGCAGTACTTC.